The entry below describes one T cell receptor (beta chain). What it binds is not known. A read error may produce the germline difference seen at one junction end. The sample belongs to a study of tumor and adjacent non-tumor tissue in lung cancer. Study-wide background: Patients were aged about 30 to 80, 9 to 10 men and a handful of women, stage I to III. Around 4.4 million productive TCRbeta reads were obtained per sample on average.

Germline loops: CDR1 LGHNA, CDR2 YSLEER. The CDR3 is 15 amino acids. RNA was extracted from bulk tissue without any cell sorting. The normal lung tissue was taken more than 3 cm from the tumor edge. Three rounds of nested PCR, following a modified ARM-PCR protocol, produced the TCRbeta library. In TCRdb, the multiplex PCR reads were re-called with MiXCR into one record per CDR3 protein. The sample yields about 100,000 distinct CDR3 sequences, over 55% seen once. Overall study results and limits: Normal lung showed higher cumulative top 100 clone frequency than tumor.

The sequence was collected from a man aged 30 to 45 with non-small cell lung cancer. The sequenced sample consisted of distant non-tumor lung tissue. The chain has TRBV4-3 and TRBJ2-3, with 11 bases identical to TRBD1. The DNA of the CDR3 is TGCACCAGCAGCCACGGACAGGGGGCAACGGATACGCAGTATTTT. Residues: CTSSHGQGATDTQYF.